The present entry profiles one T cell receptor beta chain with its context. Antigen: not known. This entry belongs to a study of cytomegalovirus exposure and HLA in healthy donors. Study conclusions and caveats: Another analysis was done later, and it associated roughly 15,000 TCR beta sequences with HLA alleles at 0.05 false discovery rate. Later findings reportedly placed an Asian-associated ancestry cluster below the approximately 670-donor mean for N-insertions.

In the PCR, 60 Vbeta and 13 Jbeta primers were used. The table came from immunoSEQ multiplex PCR; TCRdb's copy has only in-frame clones and leaves some out. The sample lists some 130,000 clones, 70% to 80% occurring once. Source material: PBMCs. The sequence came from a human donor in good health.

The CDR3 DNA is TGTGCCAGCAGCTTATCAGGGAACAATTCACCCCTCCACTTT. Its translation: CASSLSGNNSPLHF. The chain has TRBV7-6 and TRBJ1-6; D possibly corresponds to TRBD1 (5 bases). This CDR3 is 14 amino acids long. The germline V gene encodes CDR1 SGHVS and CDR2 FNYEAQ. Between the trimmed V and J ends, which lost 2 bases and 7 bases, there was a span of 9 bases. Complete variable domain (other parts from reference TRBV7-6 and TRBJ1-6): GAGVSQSPRYKVTKRGQDVALRCDPISGHVSLYWYRQALGQGPEFLTYFNYEAQQDKSGLPNDRFSAERPEGSISTLTIQRTEQRDSAMYRCASSLSGNNSPLHFGNGTRLTVT.